This record looks at one T cell receptor (beta chain) sequence and its context. This sample was taken from a study of blood T cell repertoires in COVID-19. Self-reported history from a screening survey and questionnaire set each donor's cohort. Contact with a PCR-confirmed or clinician-diagnosed COVID-19 case occurred within 2 weeks of entry. Trimming removed 4 bases at V and 4 bases at J, with 12 bases between. The CDR3 is 14 amino acids. Germline CDR1 KGHSH, CDR2 LQKENI. Data came from immunoSEQ multiplex PCR; TCRdb stores just in-frame clones and leaves some out. The table records approximately 220,000 clones, 83% of them present only once.

The sequence derives from a woman in her thirties or forties who had been exposed to COVID-19. Sequencing input: PBMCs or T cells enriched from blood (not recorded which). This chain links TRBV18 with TRBJ2-3, with D perhaps TRBD1 (6 bases). The CDR3 coding sequence is TGTGCCAGCTCACTGGGGGCCCTCTCAGATACGCAGTATTTT. It is translated as CASSLGALSDTQYF.